Presented here are 24 T cell receptor beta chains from one specimen sequenced in a study of blood T cell repertoires in COVID-19. Measured with immunoSEQ multiplex PCR; TCRdb has only the in-frame clones, and not every one. The data show around 130,000 clones, with more than 85% seen just once and around 20% held by the top ten. Source material: peripheral blood. All receptors come from a man in his fifties or sixties with active or convalescent COVID-19.

This clone was detected only a few times. The V call is TRBV5-6, the J call TRBJ2-4; 9 bases fit TRBD1. V dropped 0 bases and J dropped 7; count of bases not matched to a gene: 5. The CDR3 runs 15 residues. Germline V gene sequence: CDR1 SGHDT, CDR2 YYEEEE. CDR3 nucleotides: TGTGCCAGCAGCTTGGATACAGGGGGCTTGAACATTCAGTACTTC. Translated, it gives CASSLDTGGLNIQYF.

This chain joins TRBV6-5 and TRBJ1-3; D is uncertain. The CDR3 has 15 amino acids. V was clipped by 7 bases and J by 0 bases, with 13 bases between them. Germline CDR1 reads MNHEY; CDR2 reads SVGAGI. The DNA for the CDR3 is TGTGCCAGCACCCTCACCCTGAGCTCTGGAAACACCATATATTTT. Amino acids: CASTLTLSSGNTIYF.

The chain joins TRBV19 to TRBJ2-1; possible D gene TRBD1, 6 bases. With 3 bases removed from V and 5 bases from J, the gap between germline ends came to 11 bases. Per germline, CDR1 LNHDA and CDR2 SQIVND (reference sequence). The CDR3 spans 14 residues. DNA for the CDR3: TGTGCCAGTAGTATTCTGGGACACCACAATGAGCAGTTCTTC. This encodes CASSILGHHNEQFF.

CDR3 loop: CASRLARVETQYF. The CDR3 bases are TGTGCCAGCAGATTGGCTCGGGTGGAGACCCAGTACTTC. This rearrangement joins TRBV11-2 to TRBJ2-5; D gene uncertain. The CDR3 is 13 residues long. The germline V and J ends were trimmed by 6 bases and 5 bases, with 13 bases remaining between them. Germline CDR1 reads SGHAT; CDR2 reads FQNNGV. Together with reference TRBV11-2 and TRBJ2-5, the CDR3 gives the full variable domain: EAGVAQSPRYKIIEKRQSVAFWCNPISGHATLYWYQQILGQGPKLLIQFQNNGVVDDSQLPKDRFSAERLKGVDSTLKIQPAKLEDSAVYLCASRLARVETQYFGPGTRLLVL.

The V call is TRBV7-6, the J call TRBJ2-7, with unresolved D. With 2 bases removed from V and 3 bases from J, the gap between germline ends came to 11 bases. The CDR3 is made up of 14 amino acids. Germline V lookup: CDR1 SGHVS, CDR2 FNYEAQ. CDR3 region: CASSLSAENYEQYF. The CDR3 bases are TGTGCCAGCAGCTTATCGGCGGAAAACTACGAGCAGTACTTC. The whole variable domain, filled in from reference TRBV7-6 and TRBJ2-7, reads GAGVSQSPRYKVTKRGQDVALRCDPISGHVSLYWYRQALGQGPEFLTYFNYEAQQDKSGLPNDRFSAERPEGSISTLTIQRTEQRDSAMYRCASSLSAENYEQYFGPGTRLTVT.

This clone was seen a few times. This sequence joins TRBV24-1 and TRBJ2-7; D unresolved. Germline V CDR1 and CDR2: KGHDR, SFDVKD. V lost 9 bases and J lost 2, with 10 bases in between. The CDR3 length is 12 residues. The CDR3 sequence: CATHTPPYEQYF. For the CDR3, the DNA is TGTGCCACCCACACACCCCCCTACGAGCAGTACTTC.

This chain joins TRBV3-1 (or the pseudogene TRBV3-2) and TRBJ2-5; D perhaps matches TRBD2 (6 bases). Trimming took 3 bases from V and 7 from J, leaving 21 bases between them. The CDR3 covers 16 residues. Germline-derived CDR1 and CDR2 are LGHDT and YNNKEL (reference sequence). The DNA of the CDR3 is TGTGCCAGCAGCCATTCTAGCGTTCAACCGAAAGCGACCCAGTACTTC. Translating it yields CASSHSSVQPKATQYF.

The chain links TRBV19 to TRBJ1-4, with 9 bases that match TRBD1. The CDR3 has 16 residues. Germline V CDR1 and CDR2: LNHDA, SQIVND (reference sequence). After removal of 3 bases from V and 7 bases from J, the junction contained 9 bases not matched to a gene. CDR3 coding DNA: TGTGCCAGTAGTATTTTTCCGGGACAGGGAGGTGAAAAACTGTTTTTT. Its protein is CASSIFPGQGGEKLFF.

The chain uses TRBV9 and TRBJ2-1; weak D call: TRBD2 (7 bases). The length of the CDR3 is 15 residues. With 0 bases removed from V and 4 bases from J, the gap between germline ends came to 11 bases. The V gene's germline CDR1 is SGDLS and CDR2 YYNGEE. The chain's CDR3 is CASSVGAGAYNEQFF. The CDR3 region has the DNA TGTGCCAGCAGCGTAGGCGCGGGGGCGTACAATGAGCAGTTCTTC.

The CDR3: CASSFWLRGHREQYF. The CDR3 bases are TGTGCCAGCAGCTTCTGGCTCAGGGGGCACCGCGAGCAGTACTTC. The chain links TRBV5-8 to TRBJ2-7; 8 bases are shared with TRBD1. Trimming at V came to 2 bases and at J to 6 bases, leaving 10 bases not matched to a gene. This CDR3 is 15 amino acids long. Germline CDR1 is SGHTS and CDR2 is YDEGEE. The variable domain in full, completed from reference TRBV5-8 and TRBJ2-7, reads EAGVTQSPTHLIKTRGQQATLRCSPISGHTSVYWYQQALGLGLQFLLWYDEGEERNRGNFPPRFSGRQFPNYSSELNVNALELEDSALYLCASSFWLRGHREQYFGPGTRLTVT.

The CDR3 DNA reads as TGCGCCAGCAGTCAATTAGCGGGAGGGCTTGAGTATGAGCAGTTCTTC. As protein: CASSQLAGGLEYEQFF. The V call is TRBV23-1, the J call TRBJ2-1, with 11 positions matching TRBD2. TRBV23-1 is given ORF status, its function remaining uncertain. The J segment lost 8 bases and the V segment lost 1 base, leaving 7 bases of the junction unmatched. This CDR3 contains 16 residues.

The V gene is TRBV5-5, the J gene TRBJ2-7; weak D call: TRBD1 (5 bases). Between the trimmed V and J ends, which lost 2 bases and 3 bases, there was a span of 9 bases. This CDR3 region has 13 residues. Looked up from germline, CDR1 is SGHKS and CDR2 is YYEKEE (reference sequence). The CDR3 sequence is CASSLDGHYEQYF. The CDR3 nucleotides read TGTGCCAGCAGCTTAGACGGACACTACGAGCAGTACTTC.

V and J are TRBV20-1 and TRBJ1-5, with D perhaps TRBD1 (5 bases). The CDR3 contains 14 residues. V shed 3 bases and J shed 2 bases, with 11 bases lying between them. Germline-derived CDR1 and CDR2 are DFQATT and SNEGSKA (reference sequence). CDR3 DNA sequence: TGCAGTGCTAGTTTGGGGGGGGGCAATCAGCCCCAGCATTTT. Translating it yields CSASLGGGNQPQHF.

This clone was seen once. CDR3 loop: CAWSVLVEETQYF. CDR3 nucleotides: TGTGCCTGGAGTGTACTTGTAGAAGAGACCCAGTACTTC. The chain has TRBV30 and TRBJ2-5; D is unresolved. V was pared by 0 bases and J by 3 bases, with 8 bases between. The length of the CDR3 is 13 residues. The germline V gene encodes CDR1 GTSNPN and CDR2 SVGIG (reference sequence).

This clone has just one count. The chain recombines TRBV12-3 or TRBV12-4 with TRBJ1-1; a possible D gene is TRBD1 (5 bases). Deletions cut 7 bases from V and 5 bases from J, with 14 bases between. The CDR3 extends over 13 amino acids. The CDR3: CASTQHGGTEAFF. For the CDR3, the DNA is TGTGCCAGCACTCAACACGGGGGGACTGAAGCTTTCTTT.

The chain combines TRBV5-1 with TRBJ2-7, with 12 nucleotides matching TRBD2. The junction had 2 bases not matched to a gene; V was cut back by 4 bases and J by 3 bases. This CDR3 has 14 amino acids. Germline values: CDR1 SGHRS, CDR2 YFSETQ. The CDR3 here is CASSQTSGSYEQYF. The CDR3 DNA is TGCGCCAGCAGCCAGACTAGCGGGAGCTACGAGCAGTACTTC.

This clone has only one observation. This chain uses TRBV9 with TRBJ2-2, with 9 bases identical to TRBD1. After removal of 4 bases from V and 2 bases from J, the junction contained 6 bases not matched to a gene. This CDR3 is 16 amino acids long. Germline V gene data show CDR1 as SGDLS and CDR2 as YYNGEE. CDR3 sequence (DNA): TGTGCCAGCAGCAACCGACAGGGGGTTAACACCGGGGAGCTGTTTTTT. Protein product: CASSNRQGVNTGELFF.

The genes are TRBV3-1 (or the pseudogene TRBV3-2) and TRBJ2-3, with TRBD1 identical over 10 bases. Germline V gene data show CDR1 as LGHDT and CDR2 as YNNKEL (reference sequence). The CDR3 is made up of 16 amino acids. Unmatched junction bases numbered 8, after V lost 2 bases and J lost 6 bases. The CDR3 is CASSQPWTGGSDTQYF. In DNA form, the CDR3 reads TGTGCCAGCAGCCAACCCTGGACAGGGGGATCCGATACGCAGTATTTT.

This chain links TRBV30 with TRBJ1-6; D is uncertain. Looked up from germline, CDR1 is GTSNPN and CDR2 is SVGIG (reference sequence). Trimming shortened V by 2 bases and J by 5 bases, and 13 bases separated the two germline ends. The CDR3 has 15 amino acids. This CDR3 is CAWSLAPTNNSPLHF. The CDR3, as DNA: TGTGCCTGGAGTCTTGCGCCTACTAATAATTCACCCCTCCACTTT. The whole variable domain, remainder taken from reference TRBV30 and TRBJ1-6, is SQTIHQWPATLVQPVGSPLSLECTVEGTSNPNLYWYRQAAGRGLQLLFYSVGIGQISSEVPQNLSASRPQDRQFILSSKKLLLSDSGFYLCAWSLAPTNNSPLHFGNGTRLTVT.

The chain links TRBV15 to TRBJ1-1; weak D call: TRBD1 (5 bases). There are 15 residues in the CDR3. Germline CDR1 is LNHNV and CDR2 is YYDKDF (reference sequence). Trimming shortened V by 8 bases and J by 1 base, and 17 bases separated the two germline ends. DNA of the CDR3: TGTGCCACCGCCGGACGGAGCGACAGGAACACTGAAGCTTTCTTT. Residues: CATAGRSDRNTEAFF.

The chain links TRBV7-9 to TRBJ2-7; the match to TRBD1 covers 10 bases. Germline assignment: CDR1 SEHNR and CDR2 FQNEAQ (reference sequence). The CDR3 consists of 16 residues. V trimming: 3 bases; J trimming: 2 bases; junction bases outside the gene matches: 7. Written as DNA, the CDR3 is TGTGCCAGCAGCTTCCCCCTGGGACAGGGGACCTACGAGCAGTACTTC. Residues: CASSFPLGQGTYEQYF.

The rearrangement joins TRBV19 to TRBJ2-2; 7 bases are shared with TRBD2. CDR1 is LNHDA, CDR2 SQIVND, per germline (reference sequence). The V segment lost 5 bases and the J segment 6 bases; nucleotides outside the gene matches: 6. The CDR3 covers 14 residues. The CDR3 DNA reads TGTGCCAGTAGTTCGCAGGGAGGGGCCGGGGAGCTGTTTTTT. This gives the protein CASSSQGGAGELFF.

CDR3 sequence (DNA): TGTGCCAGCAGCCAGGGGTCCTTGGGAAATCAGCCCCAGCATTTT. Translation gives CASSQGSLGNQPQHF. V usage is TRBV11-2 and J usage is TRBJ1-5; D might be TRBD1 (6 bases). Germline V CDR1 and CDR2: SGHAT, FQNNGV. The V end was cut by 5 bases, the J end by 4 bases, with 15 bases between. There are 15 residues in the CDR3.

V is TRBV30 and J is TRBJ2-1; 7 bases line up with TRBD2. CDR1 and CDR2 (germline): GTSNPN, SVGIG (reference sequence). J was trimmed by 7 bases and V by 4 bases; bases with no gene match: 22. The CDR3 is made up of 18 amino acids. For the CDR3, the DNA is TGTGCCTGGACCCGCGGAGGAGGGAGGGCCTCCCCGTATAATGAGCAGTTCTTC. Protein product: CAWTRGGGRASPYNEQFF.